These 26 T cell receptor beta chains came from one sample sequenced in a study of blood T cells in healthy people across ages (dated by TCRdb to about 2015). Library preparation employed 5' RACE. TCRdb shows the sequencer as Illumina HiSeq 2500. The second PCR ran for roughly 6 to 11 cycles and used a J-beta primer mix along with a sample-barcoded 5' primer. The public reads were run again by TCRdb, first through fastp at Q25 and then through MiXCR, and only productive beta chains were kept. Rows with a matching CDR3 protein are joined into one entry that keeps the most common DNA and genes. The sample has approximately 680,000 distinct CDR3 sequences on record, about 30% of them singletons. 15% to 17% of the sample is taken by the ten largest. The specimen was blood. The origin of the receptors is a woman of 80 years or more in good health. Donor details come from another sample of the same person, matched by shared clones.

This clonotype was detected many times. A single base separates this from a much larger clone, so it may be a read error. The CDR3 region is CASSQVLAWNEQYF. CDR3 bases: TGCGCCAGCAGCCAAGTACTAGCGTGGAATGAGCAGTACTTC. The genes are TRBV4-3 and TRBJ2-7; TRBD2 agrees at 7 bases. There are 14 residues in the CDR3. V lost 1 base, J lost 7 bases, and 7 bases stayed unmatched. Germline-derived CDR1 and CDR2 are LGHNA and YSLEER.

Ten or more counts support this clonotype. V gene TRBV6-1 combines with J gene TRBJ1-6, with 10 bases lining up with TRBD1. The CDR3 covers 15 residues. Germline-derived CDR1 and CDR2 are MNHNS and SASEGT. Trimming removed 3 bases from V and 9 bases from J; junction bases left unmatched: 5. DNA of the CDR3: TGTGCCAGCAGTGAGCTGACAGGGGGCTTTTCACCCCTCCACTTT. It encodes CASSELTGGFSPLHF.

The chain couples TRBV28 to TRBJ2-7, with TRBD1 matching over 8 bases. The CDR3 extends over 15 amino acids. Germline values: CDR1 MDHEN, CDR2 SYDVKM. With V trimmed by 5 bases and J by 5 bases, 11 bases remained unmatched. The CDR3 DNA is TGTGCCAGCAGTAAATGGGCAGGGGGCCTCCACGAGCAGTACTTC. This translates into CASSKWAGGLHEQYF.

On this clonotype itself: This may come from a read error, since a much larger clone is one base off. The CDR3: CASSSLAGRAEQYF. The CDR3 DNA sequence: TGTGCCAGCAGTTCCTTAGCGGGGAGAGCCGAGCAGTACTTC. The chain combines TRBV6-2 or TRBV6-3 with TRBJ2-7; 8 bases line up with TRBD2. Losses at the gene ends were 4 bases for V and 6 bases for J; bases not matched to a gene: 8. CDR1 MNHEY and CDR2 SVGEGT come from the germline V gene. This CDR3 contains 14 residues.

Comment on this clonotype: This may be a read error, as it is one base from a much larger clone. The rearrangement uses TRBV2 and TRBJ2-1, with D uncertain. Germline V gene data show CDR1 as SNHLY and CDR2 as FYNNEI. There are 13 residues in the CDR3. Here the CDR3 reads CASSEYSYDEQFF. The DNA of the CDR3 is TGTGCCAGCAGTGAATACTCCTACGATGAGCAGTTCTTC.

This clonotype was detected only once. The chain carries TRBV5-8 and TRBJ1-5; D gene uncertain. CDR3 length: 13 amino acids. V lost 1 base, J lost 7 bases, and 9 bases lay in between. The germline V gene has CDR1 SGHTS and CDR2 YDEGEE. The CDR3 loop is CASSLPGRQPQHF. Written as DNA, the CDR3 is TGTGCCAGCAGCTTGCCCGGTCGACAGCCCCAGCATTTT.

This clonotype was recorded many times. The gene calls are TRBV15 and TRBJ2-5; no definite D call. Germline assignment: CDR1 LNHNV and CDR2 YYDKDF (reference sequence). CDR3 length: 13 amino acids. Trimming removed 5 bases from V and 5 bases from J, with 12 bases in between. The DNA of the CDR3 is TGTGCCACCAGCCTGGCATCCGGGGAGACCCAGTACTTC. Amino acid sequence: CATSLASGETQYF.

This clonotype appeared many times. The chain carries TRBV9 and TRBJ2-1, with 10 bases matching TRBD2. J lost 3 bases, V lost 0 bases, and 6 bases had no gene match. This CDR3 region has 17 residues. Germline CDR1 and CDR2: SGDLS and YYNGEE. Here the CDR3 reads CASSVGSGGALYNEQFF. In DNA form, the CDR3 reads TGTGCCAGCAGCGTAGGAAGCGGGGGGGCGCTCTACAATGAGCAGTTCTTC. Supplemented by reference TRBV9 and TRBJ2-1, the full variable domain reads DSGVTQTPKHLITATGQRVTLRCSPRSGDLSVYWYQQSLDQGLQFLIQYYNGEERAKGNILERFSAQQFPDLHSELNLSSLELGDSALYFCASSVGSGGALYNEQFFGPGTRLTVL.

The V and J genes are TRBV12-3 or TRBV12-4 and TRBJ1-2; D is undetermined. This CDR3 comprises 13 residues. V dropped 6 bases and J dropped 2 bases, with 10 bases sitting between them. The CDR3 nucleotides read TGTGCCAGCAGACAAGACGGAAACTATGGCTACACCTTC. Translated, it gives CASRQDGNYGYTF.

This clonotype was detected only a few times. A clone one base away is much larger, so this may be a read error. The CDR3 protein is CATRGPLGNEQYF. The CDR3 DNA reads as TGTGCCACCAGGGGCCCACTGGGCAATGAGCAGTACTTC. The V and J genes are TRBV24-1 and TRBJ2-5; D gene unclear. Germline V CDR1 and CDR2: KGHDR, SFDVKD. V was pared by 7 bases and J by 11 bases, with 19 bases between. CDR3 size: 13 residues.

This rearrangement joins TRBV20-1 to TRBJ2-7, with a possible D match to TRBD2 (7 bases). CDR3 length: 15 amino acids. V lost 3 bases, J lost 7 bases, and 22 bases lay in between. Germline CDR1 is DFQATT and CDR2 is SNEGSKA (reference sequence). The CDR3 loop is CSARQGRVYKNEQYF. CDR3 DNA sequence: TGCAGTGCTAGGCAGGGGAGGGTTTACAAGAATGAGCAGTACTTC.

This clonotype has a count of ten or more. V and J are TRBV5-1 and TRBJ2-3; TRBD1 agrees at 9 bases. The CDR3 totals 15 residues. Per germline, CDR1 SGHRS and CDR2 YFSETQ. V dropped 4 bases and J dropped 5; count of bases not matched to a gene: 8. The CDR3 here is CASSPRDRAIDTQYF. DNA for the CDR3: TGCGCCAGCAGCCCCCGGGACAGGGCTATAGATACGCAGTATTTT.

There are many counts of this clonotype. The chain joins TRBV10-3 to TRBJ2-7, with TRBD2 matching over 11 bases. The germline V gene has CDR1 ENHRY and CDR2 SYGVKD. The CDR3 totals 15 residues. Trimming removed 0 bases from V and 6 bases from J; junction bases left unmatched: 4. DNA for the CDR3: TGTGCCATCAGTGAGTCGCGGCTAGCGGGGGGCGAGCAGTACTTC. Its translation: CAISESRLAGGEQYF.

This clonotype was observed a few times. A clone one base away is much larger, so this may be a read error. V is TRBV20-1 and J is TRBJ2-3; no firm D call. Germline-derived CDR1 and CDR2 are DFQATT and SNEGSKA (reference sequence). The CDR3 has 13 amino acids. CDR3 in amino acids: CSVLGRVGDTRYF. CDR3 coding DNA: TGCAGTGTTCTTGGTCGGGTAGGAGATACGCGGTATTTT.

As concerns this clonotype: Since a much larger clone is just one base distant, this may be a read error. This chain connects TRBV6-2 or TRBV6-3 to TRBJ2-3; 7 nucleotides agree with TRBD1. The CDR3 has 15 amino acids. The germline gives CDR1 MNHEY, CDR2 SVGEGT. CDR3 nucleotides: TGTGCCGGCAGTTACGGTTGGACAGGCCCGGATACGCAGTATTTT. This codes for CAGSYGWTGPDTQYF.

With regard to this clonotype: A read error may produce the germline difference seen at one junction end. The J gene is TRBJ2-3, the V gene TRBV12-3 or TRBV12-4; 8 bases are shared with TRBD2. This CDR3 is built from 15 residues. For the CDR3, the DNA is TGTGCCAGCACCCGTAGCGGGGTGAGCGCAGATGCGCAGTATTTT. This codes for CASTRSGVSADAQYF.

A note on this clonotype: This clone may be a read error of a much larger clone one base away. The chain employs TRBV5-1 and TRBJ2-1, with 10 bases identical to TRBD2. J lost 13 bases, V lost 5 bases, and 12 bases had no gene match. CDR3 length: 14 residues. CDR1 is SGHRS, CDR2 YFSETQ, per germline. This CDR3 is CASSPGTSEETQFF. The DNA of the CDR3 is TGCGCCAGCAGTCCCGGGACTAGCGAAGAGACCCAGTTCTTC. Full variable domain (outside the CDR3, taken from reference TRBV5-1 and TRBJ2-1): KAGVTQTPRYLIKTRGQQVTLSCSPISGHRSVSWYQQTPGQGLQFLFEYFSETQRNKGNFPGRFSGRQFSNSRSEMNVSTLELGDSALYLCASSPGTSEETQFFGPGTRLTVL.

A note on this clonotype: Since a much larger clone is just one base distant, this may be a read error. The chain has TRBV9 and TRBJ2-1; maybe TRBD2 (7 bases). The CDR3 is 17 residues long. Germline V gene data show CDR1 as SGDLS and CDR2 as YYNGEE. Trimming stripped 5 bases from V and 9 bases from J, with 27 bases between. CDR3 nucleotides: TGTGCCAGCAGTGCGATGGGACGAGCGGGGATGACAGGTGAGCAGTTCTTC. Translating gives CASSAMGRAGMTGEQFF.

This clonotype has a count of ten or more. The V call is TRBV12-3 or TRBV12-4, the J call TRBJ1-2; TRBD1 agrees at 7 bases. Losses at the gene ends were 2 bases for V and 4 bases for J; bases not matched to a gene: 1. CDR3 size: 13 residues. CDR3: CASSLRDSYGYTF. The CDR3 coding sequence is TGTGCCAGCAGTTTACGGGACAGCTATGGCTACACCTTC.

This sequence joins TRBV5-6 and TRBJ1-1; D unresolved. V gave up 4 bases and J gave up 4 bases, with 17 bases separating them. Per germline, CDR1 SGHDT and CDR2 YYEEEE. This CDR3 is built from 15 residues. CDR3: CASSLPEGGSTEAFF. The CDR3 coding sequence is TGTGCCAGCAGCCTTCCTGAGGGAGGGAGCACTGAAGCTTTCTTT.

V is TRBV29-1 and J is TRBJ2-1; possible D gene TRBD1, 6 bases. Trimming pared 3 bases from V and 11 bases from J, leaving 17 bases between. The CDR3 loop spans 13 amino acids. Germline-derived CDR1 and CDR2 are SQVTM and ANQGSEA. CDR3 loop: CSVEGARGTQQFF. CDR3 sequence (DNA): TGCAGCGTTGAGGGGGCCAGGGGAACCCAGCAGTTCTTC.

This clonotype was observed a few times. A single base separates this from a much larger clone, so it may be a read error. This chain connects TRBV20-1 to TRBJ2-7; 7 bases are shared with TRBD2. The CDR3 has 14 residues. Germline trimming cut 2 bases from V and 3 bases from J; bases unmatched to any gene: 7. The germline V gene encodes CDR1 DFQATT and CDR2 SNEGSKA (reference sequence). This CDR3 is CSARNVREGYEQYF. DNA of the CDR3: TGCAGTGCTAGAAACGTCAGGGAGGGCTACGAGCAGTACTTC.

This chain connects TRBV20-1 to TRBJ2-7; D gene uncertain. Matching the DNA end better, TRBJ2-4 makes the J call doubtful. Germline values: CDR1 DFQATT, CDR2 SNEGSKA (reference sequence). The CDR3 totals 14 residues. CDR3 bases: TGCAGTGCTAGAGGTCTCCTAGGAGAAAACATTCAGTACTTC. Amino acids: CSARGLLGENIQYF.

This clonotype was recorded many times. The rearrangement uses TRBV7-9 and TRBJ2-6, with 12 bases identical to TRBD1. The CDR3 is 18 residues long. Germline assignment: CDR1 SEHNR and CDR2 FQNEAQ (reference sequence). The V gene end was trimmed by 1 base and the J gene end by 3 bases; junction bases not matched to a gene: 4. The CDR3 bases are TGTGCCAGCAGCTTAGAGGGACAGGGGGCCTATGGGGCCAACGTCCTGACTTTC. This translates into CASSLEGQGAYGANVLTF.

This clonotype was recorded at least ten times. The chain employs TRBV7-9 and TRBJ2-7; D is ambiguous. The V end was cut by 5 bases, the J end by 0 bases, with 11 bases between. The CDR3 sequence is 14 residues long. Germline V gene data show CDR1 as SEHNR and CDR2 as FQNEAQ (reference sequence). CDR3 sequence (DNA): TGTGCCAGCAGCCCCATTTCAGTCTCCTACGAGCAGTACTTC. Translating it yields CASSPISVSYEQYF.

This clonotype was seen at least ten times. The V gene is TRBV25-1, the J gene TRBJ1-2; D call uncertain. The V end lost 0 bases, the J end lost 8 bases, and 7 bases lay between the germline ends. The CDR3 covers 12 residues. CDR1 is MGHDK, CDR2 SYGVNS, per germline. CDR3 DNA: TGTGCCAGCAGTGAATATTATCTAGGCTACACCTTC. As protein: CASSEYYLGYTF.